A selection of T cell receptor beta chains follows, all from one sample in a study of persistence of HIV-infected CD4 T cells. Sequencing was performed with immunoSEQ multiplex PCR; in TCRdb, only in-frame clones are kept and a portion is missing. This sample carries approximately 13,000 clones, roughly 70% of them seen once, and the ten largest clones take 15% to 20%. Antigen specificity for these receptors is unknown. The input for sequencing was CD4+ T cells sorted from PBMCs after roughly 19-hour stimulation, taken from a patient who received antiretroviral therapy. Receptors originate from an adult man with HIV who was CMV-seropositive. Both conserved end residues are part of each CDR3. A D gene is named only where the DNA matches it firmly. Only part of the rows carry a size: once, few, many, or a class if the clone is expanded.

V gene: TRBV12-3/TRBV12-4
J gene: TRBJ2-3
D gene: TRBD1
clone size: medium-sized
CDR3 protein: CASNNRGPDTQYF
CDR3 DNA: TGTGCCAGCAACAATAGGGGGCCAGATACGCAGTATTTT

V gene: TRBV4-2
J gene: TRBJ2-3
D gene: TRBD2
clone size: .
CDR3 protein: CASSRNPGTSGGATDTQYF
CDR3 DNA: TGTGCCAGCAGCCGGAACCCCGGGACTAGCGGGGGGGCCACAGATACGCAGTATTTT

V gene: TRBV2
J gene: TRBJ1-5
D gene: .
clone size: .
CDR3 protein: CASSDLSNQPQHF
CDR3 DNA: TGTGCCAGCAGTGACCTTAGCAATCAGCCCCAGCATTTT

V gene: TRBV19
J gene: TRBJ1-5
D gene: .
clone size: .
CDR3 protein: CASSIATHSNQPQHF
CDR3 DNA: TGTGCCAGTAGTATCGCCACCCATAGCAATCAGCCCCAGCATTTT

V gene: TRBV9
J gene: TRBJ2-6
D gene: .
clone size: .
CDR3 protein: CASSVRLAGANVLTF
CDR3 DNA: TGTGCCAGCAGCGTAAGACTAGCTGGGGCCAACGTCCTGACTTTC

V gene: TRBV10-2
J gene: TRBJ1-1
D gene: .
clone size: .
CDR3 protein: CATIVDNTEAFF
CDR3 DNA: TGCGCCACCATCGTTGATAACACTGAAGCTTTCTTT

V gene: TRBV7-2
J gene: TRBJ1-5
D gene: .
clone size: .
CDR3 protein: CASSLQDNSNQPQHF
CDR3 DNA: TGTGCCAGCAGCTTACAGGACAATAGCAATCAGCCCCAGCATTTT

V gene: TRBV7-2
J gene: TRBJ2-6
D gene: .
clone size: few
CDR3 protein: CASSLGSLGGANVLTF
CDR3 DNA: TGTGCCAGCAGCTTAGGCTCGTTGGGTGGGGCCAACGTCCTGACTTTC

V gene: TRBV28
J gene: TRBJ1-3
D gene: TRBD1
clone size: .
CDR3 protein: CASSSIRTGEKSSGNTIYF
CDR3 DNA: TGTGCCAGCAGTTCCATTCGGACAGGGGAGAAAAGCTCTGGAAACACCATATATTTT

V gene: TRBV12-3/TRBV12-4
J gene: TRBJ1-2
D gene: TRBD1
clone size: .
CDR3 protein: CASGRQGGVGYTF
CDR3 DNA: TGTGCCAGCGGGAGACAGGGAGGTGTGGGCTACACCTTC

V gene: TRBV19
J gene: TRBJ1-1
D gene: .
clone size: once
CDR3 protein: CASSIQGSTEAFF
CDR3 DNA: TGTGCCAGTAGTATACAGGGGAGCACTGAAGCTTTCTTT

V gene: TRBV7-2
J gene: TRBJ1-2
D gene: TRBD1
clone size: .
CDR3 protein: CASSLIDRGTGYTF
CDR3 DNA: TGTGCCAGCAGCTTGATCGACAGGGGGACCGGCTACACCTTC

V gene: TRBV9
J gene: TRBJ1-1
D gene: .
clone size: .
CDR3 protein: CASSVIHTGMNTEAFF
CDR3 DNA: TGTGCCAGCAGCGTAATACACACGGGAATGAACACTGAAGCTTTCTTT

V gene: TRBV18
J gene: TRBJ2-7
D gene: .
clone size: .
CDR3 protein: CASSPAMGSSYEQYF
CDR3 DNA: TGTGCCAGCTCACCAGCTATGGGGAGCTCCTACGAGCAGTACTTC

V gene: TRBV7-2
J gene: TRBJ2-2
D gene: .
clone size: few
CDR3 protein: CASSLGGRGGTGELFF
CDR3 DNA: TGTGCCAGCAGCTTAGGCGGGCGGGGCGGTACCGGGGAGCTGTTTTTT

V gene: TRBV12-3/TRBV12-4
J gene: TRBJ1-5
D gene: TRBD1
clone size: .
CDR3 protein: CATQTGPAQPQHF
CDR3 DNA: TGTGCCACCCAGACAGGGCCAGCCCAGCCCCAGCATTTT

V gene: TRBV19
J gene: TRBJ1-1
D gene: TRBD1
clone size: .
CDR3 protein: CASSDNRGTEAFF
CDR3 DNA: TGTGCCAGTAGTGACAACAGGGGAACTGAAGCTTTCTTT

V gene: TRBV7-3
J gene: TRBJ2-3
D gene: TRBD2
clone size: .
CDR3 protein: CASSSSGLSTDTQYF
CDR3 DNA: TGTGCCAGCAGCTCTAGCGGACTTAGCACAGATACGCAGTATTTT

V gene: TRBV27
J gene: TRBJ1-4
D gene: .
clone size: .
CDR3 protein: CASSSTEEPNEKLFF
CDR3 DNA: TGTGCCAGCAGTTCCACAGAGGAGCCTAATGAAAAACTGTTTTTT

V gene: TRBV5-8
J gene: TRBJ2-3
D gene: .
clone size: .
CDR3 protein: CASNRDGLDTQYF
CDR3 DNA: TGTGCCAGCAACCGGGACGGTCTTGATACGCAGTATTTT

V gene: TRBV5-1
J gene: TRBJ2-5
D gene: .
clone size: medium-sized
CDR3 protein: CASSSNGIPGTQYF
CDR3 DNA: TGCGCCAGCAGCTCAAACGGAATTCCGGGGACCCAGTACTTC

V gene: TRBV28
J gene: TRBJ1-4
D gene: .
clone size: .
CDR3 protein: CASSIATNEKLFF
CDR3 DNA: TGTGCCAGCAGCATTGCAACTAATGAAAAACTGTTTTTT

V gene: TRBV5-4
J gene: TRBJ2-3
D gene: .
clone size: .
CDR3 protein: CASSLTVGDTQYF
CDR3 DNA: TGTGCCAGCAGCTTGACCGTGGGGGATACGCAGTATTTT

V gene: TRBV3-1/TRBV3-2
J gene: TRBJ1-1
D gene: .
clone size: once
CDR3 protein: CASSPTGRGNTEAFF
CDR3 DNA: TGTGCCAGCAGCCCCACAGGGAGGGGAAACACTGAAGCTTTCTTT

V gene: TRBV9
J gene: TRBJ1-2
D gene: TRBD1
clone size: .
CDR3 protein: CASSVDRGRDYGYTF
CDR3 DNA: TGTGCCAGCAGCGTAGACAGGGGGCGCGACTATGGCTACACCTTC

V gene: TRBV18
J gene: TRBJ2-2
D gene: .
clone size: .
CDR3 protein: CASSTTDNTSPLFF
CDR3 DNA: TGTGCCAGCTCTACCACCGACAACACCAGTCCGCTGTTTTTT

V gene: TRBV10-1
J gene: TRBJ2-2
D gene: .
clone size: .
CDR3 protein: CASSESRGGPGELFF
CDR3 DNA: TGCGCCAGCAGTGAGTCGAGGGGGGGGCCCGGGGAGCTGTTTTTT

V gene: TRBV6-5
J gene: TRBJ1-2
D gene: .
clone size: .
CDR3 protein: CASSYGERYTF
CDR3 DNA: TGTGCCAGCAGTTACGGCGAGCGCTACACCTTC

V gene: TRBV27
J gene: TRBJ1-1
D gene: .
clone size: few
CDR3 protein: CASSHDRNTEAFF
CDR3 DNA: TGTGCCAGCAGTCATGACAGGAACACTGAAGCTTTCTTT

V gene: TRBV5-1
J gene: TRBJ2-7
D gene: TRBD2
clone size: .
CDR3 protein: CASSTLAGDSYEQYF
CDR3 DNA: TGCGCCAGCAGCACCCTAGCGGGGGACTCCTACGAGCAGTACTTC

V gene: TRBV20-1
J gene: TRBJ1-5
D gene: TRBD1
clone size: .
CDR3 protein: CSASHGQGFQPQHF
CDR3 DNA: TGCAGTGCTAGTCACGGACAGGGTTTTCAGCCCCAGCATTTT